Below, 19 T cell receptor beta chains from the same sample are listed, as sequenced in a study of low-dose radiotherapy and immunotherapy resistance in tumors. Gene-specific TRAV and TRBV primers were used for first-strand cDNA, covering alpha and beta chains. TCR amplification used roughly 20 PCR cycles, a constant-region primer and a V-primer adapter. TCRdb independently ran MiXCR on the reads; one entry per CDR3 protein. This table has 65,000 to 85,000 distinct CDR3 sequences, less than 20% appearing once. Specified time point: after trial treatment. Described treatment: LDRT plus nivolumab, ipilimumab, low-dose cyclophosphamide and aspirin (RACIN trial). The sample consisted of PBMCs, taken after low-dose radiotherapy plus immunotherapy. The receptors shown here come from a male donor with prostate cancer.

This clonotype was recorded at least ten times. The chain combines TRBV27 with TRBJ2-2, with D uncertain. The V end lost 3 bases, the J end lost 4 bases, and 9 bases lay between the germline ends. From germline, CDR1 is MNHEY and CDR2 SMNVEV (reference sequence). The CDR3 is 14 amino acids. The CDR3 is CASSFRVVTGELFF. The CDR3 nucleotides are TGTGCCAGCAGTTTTCGGGTGGTCACCGGGGAGCTGTTTTTT.

This clonotype has more than one count but fewer than ten. The chain couples TRBV7-2 to TRBJ2-7, with D tentatively TRBD1 (5 bases). The CDR3 loop spans 14 amino acids. Germline V CDR1 and CDR2: SGHTA, FQGNSA. V gave up 5 bases and J gave up 0 bases, with 11 bases separating them. The CDR3, as DNA: TGTGCCAGCAGCAAAAGGGGAAGCTCCTACGAGCAGTACTTC. This sequence encodes CASSKRGSSYEQYF.

This clonotype was found many times. The gene calls are TRBV20-1 and TRBJ2-1; D ambiguous. This CDR3 contains 13 residues. The V gene's germline CDR1 is DFQATT and CDR2 SNEGSKA (reference sequence). Trimming shortened V by 5 bases and J by 2 bases, and 10 bases separated the two germline ends. Written as DNA, the CDR3 is TGCAGTGCTCCCGGGTCCACCTACAATGAGCAGTTCTTC. Translating gives CSAPGSTYNEQFF.

The sample holds many counts of this clonotype. V gene TRBV18 combines with J gene TRBJ1-2, with TRBD1 as a possible D gene (5 bases). Germline CDR1 and CDR2: KGHSH and LQKENI. The CDR3 is 13 residues long. V lost 8 bases and J 2 bases, leaving 12 bases between the germline ends. This chain's CDR3 is CASSPDSNYGYTF. CDR3 in DNA: TGTGCCAGCAGCCCCGACAGCAACTATGGCTACACCTTC.

To note about this clonotype: A far larger clone differs by one base, so this is likely a read error. The chain is built from TRBV12-3 or TRBV12-4 and TRBJ2-7, with D maybe TRBD1 (6 bases). The V gene lost 10 bases and the J gene lost 2 bases, with 15 bases spanning the gap. CDR3 length equals 13 residues. CDR3 coding DNA: TGTGCCATCGGACAGAGAATTCCCTACGAGCAGTACTTC. This codes for CAIGQRIPYEQYF.

By share of the sample, this clonotype is medium-sized. J is TRBJ2-3 and V is TRBV28, with 10 bases identical to TRBD2. With V trimmed by 4 bases and J by 9 bases, 13 bases remained unmatched. Germline V gene lookup returns CDR1 MDHEN and CDR2 SYDVKM. This CDR3 is 16 amino acids long. CDR3 DNA sequence: TGTGCCAGCAGTTCACCTGCTAGCGGGAGAATCTCCACGCAGTATTTT. The encoded protein is CASSSPASGRISTQYF. Full variable domain (rest looked up from reference TRBV28 and TRBJ2-3): DVKVTQSSRYLVKRTGEKVFLECVQDMDHENMFWYRQDPGLGLRLIYFSYDVKMKEKGDIPEGYSVSREKKERFSLILESASTNQTSMYLCASSSPASGRISTQYFGPGTRLTVL.

Worth noting for this clonotype: A far larger clone lies a single base away; this is likely a read error. V usage is TRBV29-1 and J usage is TRBJ2-1; D remains ambiguous. This CDR3 comprises 12 residues. Trimming shortened V by 2 bases and J by 13 bases, and 15 bases separated the two germline ends. Germline V CDR1 and CDR2: SQVTM, ANQGSEA. The CDR3 region is CSVELVGATQFF. CDR3 in DNA: TGCAGCGTTGAACTAGTAGGAGCGACCCAGTTCTTC.

This chain links TRBV11-3 with TRBJ2-2; tentative D call: TRBD2 (6 bases). Looked up from germline, CDR1 is SGHNT and CDR2 is YENEEA. This CDR3 is built from 18 residues. The V end lost 3 bases, the J end lost 0 bases, and 17 bases lay between the germline ends. This CDR3 reads CASSFRGSGTPNTGELFF. The CDR3 DNA sequence: TGTGCCAGCAGCTTTCGAGGTAGCGGAACCCCGAACACCGGGGAGCTGTTTTTT.

This clonotype appeared many times. The rearrangement uses TRBV25-1 and TRBJ2-3, with 13 positions matching TRBD2. The CDR3 totals 16 residues. V lost 5 bases, J lost 0 bases, and 2 bases stayed unmatched. Germline V gene sequence: CDR1 MGHDK, CDR2 SYGVNS. The CDR3 DNA reads TGTGCCAGCAGTCCGGGACTAGCGGGGAGCACAGATACGCAGTATTTT. Translated, it gives CASSPGLAGSTDTQYF.

The sample holds many counts of this clonotype. The J gene is TRBJ2-5, the V gene TRBV4-1; 13 nucleotides agree with TRBD2. CDR1 MGHRA and CDR2 YSYEKL come from the germline V gene. CDR3 length: 18 amino acids. The V segment lost 3 bases and the J segment 4 bases; nucleotides outside the gene matches: 11. The CDR3 DNA reads as TGCGCCAGCAGCCACAGATGGACTAGCGGGAGATCGGGAGAGACCCAGTACTTC. Translated, it gives CASSHRWTSGRSGETQYF.

The V gene is TRBV5-1, the J gene TRBJ2-7, with D unresolved. This CDR3 has 14 residues. Between the trimmed V and J ends, which lost 1 base and 0 bases, there was a span of 8 bases. Looked up from germline, CDR1 is SGHRS and CDR2 is YFSETQ. For the CDR3, the DNA is TGCGCCAGCAGCTTGAGTGGTTACTCCTACGAGCAGTACTTC. Amino acids: CASSLSGYSYEQYF.

This clonotype was picked up many times. V gene TRBV5-6 combines with J gene TRBJ2-7; D not resolved. Germline CDR1 SGHDT, CDR2 YYEEEE. Trimming shortened V by 2 bases and J by 0 bases, and 12 bases separated the two germline ends. The CDR3 contains 15 residues. In DNA, the CDR3 is TGTGCCAGCAGCTTTCGGACGCCGAGCTCCTACGAGCAGTACTTC. Translating gives CASSFRTPSSYEQYF. Using reference TRBV5-6 and TRBJ2-7 for the parts outside the CDR3, the full variable domain is DAGVTQSPTHLIKTRGQQVTLRCSPKSGHDTVSWYQQALGQGPQFIFQYYEEEERQRGNFPDRFSGHQFPNYSSELNVNALLLGDSALYLCASSFRTPSSYEQYFGPGTRLTVT.

The sample holds many counts of this clonotype. V is TRBV2 and J is TRBJ2-3; D may be TRBD1 (8 bases). Trimming pared 6 bases from V and 2 bases from J, leaving 18 bases between. The CDR3 has 16 amino acids. Germline values: CDR1 SNHLY, CDR2 FYNNEI. The DNA of the CDR3 is TGTGCCAGCAGGGTACAGGGGGGGCCCCCCACAGATACGCAGTATTTT. Translated, it gives CASRVQGGPPTDTQYF.

This clonotype was found many times. The chain has TRBV4-3 and TRBJ2-7; 7 bases line up with TRBD1. V was pared by 0 bases and J by 2 bases, with 10 bases of the junction left unmatched. The CDR3 runs to 17 residues. Germline CDR1 and CDR2: LGHNA and YSLEER. Here the CDR3 reads CASSQDRATGLPYEQYF. The CDR3 region has the DNA TGCGCCAGCAGCCAAGATCGGGCGACAGGGCTCCCCTACGAGCAGTACTTC.

Many counts were recorded for this clonotype. The rearrangement links TRBV7-3 to TRBJ2-5, with D uncertain. The CDR3 spans 13 residues. V gave up 3 bases and J gave up 2 bases, with 7 bases separating them. Germline loops: CDR1 SGHTA, CDR2 FQGTGA. CDR3 amino acids: CASSFTSQETQYF. CDR3 sequence (DNA): TGTGCCAGCAGCTTCACGAGTCAAGAGACCCAGTACTTC.

This clonotype was counted ten times or more. CDR3 bases: TGTGCCAGCAGTTTCGCTCGCCGGGGCTACACCTTC. Amino acids: CASSFARRGYTF. The J gene is TRBJ1-2, the V gene TRBV28; D is undetermined. The CDR3 length is 12 residues. The V gene's germline CDR1 is MDHEN and CDR2 SYDVKM. V shed 3 bases and J shed 8 bases, with 10 bases lying between them.

Concerning this clonotype itself: This likely reflects a read error, since a far larger clone is one base away. The J gene is TRBJ1-2, the V gene TRBV3-1; D remains unclear. The V gene's germline CDR1 is LGHDT and CDR2 YNNKEL (reference sequence). This CDR3 is 13 amino acids long. Trimming took 5 bases from V and 7 from J, leaving 14 bases between them. The CDR3 region is CASSLAGIFGYTF. The CDR3 nucleotides are TGTGCCAGCAGCTTAGCGGGGATTTTTGGCTACACCTTC.

This clonotype was observed many times. J is TRBJ2-7 and V is TRBV20-1; D remains unclear. Germline V gene sequence: CDR1 DFQATT, CDR2 SNEGSKA (reference sequence). The CDR3 sequence is 12 residues long. The V end lost 6 bases, the J end lost 3 bases, and 12 bases lay between the germline ends. This CDR3 is CSALVNGYEQYF. The CDR3, as DNA: TGCAGTGCCCTCGTAAATGGCTACGAGCAGTACTTC.

This clonotype occurred many times. The chain uses TRBV29-1 and TRBJ2-7, with 7 bases fitting TRBD1. With V trimmed by 5 bases and J by 5 bases, 9 bases remained unmatched. Germline-derived CDR1 and CDR2 are SQVTM and ANQGSEA. The CDR3 has 13 residues. CDR3 sequence (DNA): TGCAGCGTTTTGGGGACAGCCAACAACGAGCAGTACTTC. Amino acid sequence: CSVLGTANNEQYF.